The 20 T cell receptor beta chains below were found in one sample sequenced in a study of T cell responses to AZD1222 COVID-19 vaccine. Here immunoSEQ multiplex PCR was the method, and the copy in TCRdb shows in-frame clones only, minus some. Here the sample spans approximately 89,000 clones, approximately 86% being singletons. The source was peripheral blood, collected 28 days after the second AZD1222 dose. Every receptor here comes from an adult who received the AZD1222 COVID-19 vaccine.

The chain joins TRBV6-5 to TRBJ2-7, with 12 bases matching TRBD2. V lost 2 bases, J lost 0 bases, and 2 bases stayed unmatched. The CDR3 has 16 amino acids. From germline, CDR1 is MNHEY and CDR2 SVGAGI. The CDR3 region is CASSYPGLAGSYEQYF. The CDR3 DNA reads TGTGCCAGCAGTTACCCGGGACTAGCGGGCTCCTACGAGCAGTACTTC.

The rearrangement joins TRBV20-1 to TRBJ1-3; D remains ambiguous. V was cut by 6 bases and J by 4 bases, with 7 bases left in between. The CDR3 extends over 11 amino acids. CDR1 is DFQATT, CDR2 SNEGSKA, per germline (reference sequence). In nucleotides, the CDR3 is TGCAGTGCCCCCTGGGGAAACACCATATATTTT. Protein product: CSAPWGNTIYF.

Comments on this clone: This sample also contains other DNA sequences that code for the same CDR3. The chain recombines TRBV5-1 with TRBJ2-3; D is unclear. V shed 0 bases and J shed 3 bases, with 5 bases lying between them. Germline V CDR1 and CDR2: SGHRS, YFSETQ. The CDR3 is 13 amino acids. CDR3 residues: CASSLGGTDTQYF. CDR3 in DNA: TGCGCCAGCAGCTTGGGTGGGACAGATACGCAGTATTTT.

CDR3 coding DNA: TGCGCCAGCAGCTTCGGTCTGTGGCAGAACAATGAGCAGTTCTTC. Translation: CASSFGLWQNNEQFF. V usage is TRBV5-1 and J usage is TRBJ2-1; D gene ambiguous. V was trimmed by 2 bases and J by 5 bases, leaving 14 bases between them. The CDR3 is 15 amino acids. The germline V gene has CDR1 SGHRS and CDR2 YFSETQ.

The chain recombines TRBV7-2 with TRBJ2-7; D is unresolved. Per germline, CDR1 SGHTA and CDR2 FQGNSA. The V end lost 2 bases, the J end lost 3 bases, and 8 bases lay between the germline ends. CDR3 length: 13 amino acids. This chain's CDR3 is CASSLPYLYEQYF. In DNA form, the CDR3 reads TGTGCCAGCAGCTTACCTTACCTCTACGAGCAGTACTTC.

The chain couples TRBV12-3 or TRBV12-4 to TRBJ2-5; TRBD2 might be the D (5 bases). The CDR3 totals 13 residues. The V end lost 4 bases, the J end lost 5 bases, and 11 bases lay between the germline ends. CDR3 protein: CASSSQEGETQYF. DNA of the CDR3: TGTGCCAGCAGTTCGCAAGAGGGCGAGACCCAGTACTTC.

For the CDR3, the DNA is TGTGCCAGCAGCCCTGGGACAGGAAGTTATGGCTACACCTTC. Residues: CASSPGTGSYGYTF. The rearrangement joins TRBV6-4 to TRBJ1-2, with 8 bases that match TRBD1. The germline CDR1 and CDR2 sequences are MRHNA and SNTAGT. The CDR3 has 14 amino acids. After removal of 6 bases from V and 5 bases from J, the junction contained 8 bases not matched to a gene.

This clone has a single count. The chain couples TRBV10-2 to TRBJ1-6; 7 positions match TRBD1. The CDR3 is 13 residues long. Germline CDR1 is WSHSY and CDR2 is SAAADI. V lost 6 bases to trimming and J lost 6 bases; unmatched junction nucleotides: 2. The CDR3 DNA follows: TGCGCCAGCAGGCGACAGGGTAATTCACCCCTCCACTTT. Protein: CASRRQGNSPLHF.

The rearrangement uses TRBV7-3 and TRBJ2-1, with D uncertain. CDR1 SGHTA and CDR2 FQGTGA come from the germline V gene. The CDR3 spans 15 residues. The V end was cut by 1 base, the J end by 0 bases, with 7 bases between. The CDR3 sequence: CASSLRDSSYNEQFF. DNA of the CDR3: TGTGCCAGCAGCTTAAGAGATAGCTCCTACAATGAGCAGTTCTTC.

V is TRBV4-3 and J is TRBJ2-3; 10 bases are shared with TRBD2. CDR1 and CDR2 from the germline V gene are LGHNA and YSLEER. Unmatched junction bases numbered 11, after V lost 1 base and J lost 1 base. The CDR3 consists of 19 residues. CDR3 sequence reads: CASSQGASGRASGTDTQYF. DNA for the CDR3: TGCGCCAGCAGCCAAGGCGCGAGCGGGAGGGCCTCAGGCACAGATACGCAGTATTTT.

This chain connects TRBV18 to TRBJ2-7; tentatively, D is TRBD2 (6 bases). Germline V lookup: CDR1 KGHSH, CDR2 LQKENI. V lost 6 bases, J lost 3 bases, and 9 bases lay in between. The CDR3 has 12 residues. Here the CDR3 reads CASSSGGYEQYF. In DNA form, the CDR3 reads TGTGCCAGCTCTTCCGGGGGCTACGAGCAGTACTTC.

The V and J genes are TRBV7-8 and TRBJ2-2; TRBD2 is a possible D gene (5 bases). Germline assignment: CDR1 SGHVS and CDR2 FQNEAQ. V was pared by 3 bases and J by 4 bases, with 18 bases between. The CDR3 has 17 residues. The CDR3 region has the DNA TGTGCCAGCAGCTTGGGCCTAGTCGGGGTTTCCACCGGGGAGCTGTTTTTT. Amino acid sequence: CASSLGLVGVSTGELFF. The variable domain in full, completed from reference TRBV7-8 and TRBJ2-2, reads GAGVSQSPRYKVAKRGQDVALRCDPISGHVSLFWYQQALGQGPEFLTYFQNEAQLDKSGLPSDRFFAERPEGSVSTLKIQRTQQEDSAVYLCASSLGLVGVSTGELFFGEGSRLTVL.

V and J are TRBV25-1 and TRBJ1-4, with 10 nucleotides matching TRBD1. The germline gives CDR1 MGHDK, CDR2 SYGVNS. The CDR3 length is 14 residues. V dropped 6 bases and J dropped 7; count of bases not matched to a gene: 5. CDR3 in DNA: TGTGCCAGCAGGGAGGACAGGGGGTTTGAAAAACTGTTTTTT. This encodes CASREDRGFEKLFF.

This clone was seen a handful of times. The chain couples TRBV18 to TRBJ1-1; 7 positions match TRBD1. Losses at the gene ends were 2 bases for V and 1 base for J; bases not matched to a gene: 4. Germline V gene lookup returns CDR1 KGHSH and CDR2 LQKENI. The CDR3 totals 15 residues. The CDR3 nucleotides are TGTGCCAGCTCACCAAAACAGGGGCCGAACACTGAAGCTTTCTTT. Translation gives CASSPKQGPNTEAFF. The variable domain in full, completed from reference TRBV18 and TRBJ1-1, reads NAGVMQNPRHLVRRRGQEARLRCSPMKGHSHVYWYRQLPEEGLKFMVYLQKENIIDESGMPKERFSAEFPKEGPSILRIQQVVRGDSAAYFCASSPKQGPNTEAFFGQGTRLTVV.

The chain uses TRBV4-1 and TRBJ1-2; tentative D call: TRBD1 (6 bases). This CDR3 comprises 15 residues. Germline V gene data show CDR1 as MGHRA and CDR2 as YSYEKL. V dropped 0 bases and J dropped 2 bases, with 10 bases sitting between them. CDR3 nucleotides: TGCGCCAGCAGCCAAGATGGGCAGGGGAACTATGGCTACACCTTC. It is translated as CASSQDGQGNYGYTF.

V is TRBV10-3 and J is TRBJ2-7, with 8 bases lining up with TRBD2. V gave up 4 bases and J gave up 4 bases; unmatched junction bases: 6. CDR3 size: 14 residues. The germline V gene encodes CDR1 ENHRY and CDR2 SYGVKD. CDR3 residues: CAISGRGLGYEQYF. The DNA for the CDR3 is TGTGCCATCAGTGGAAGGGGACTAGGTTACGAGCAGTACTTC.

The rearrangement uses TRBV27 and TRBJ2-2; 14 bases align to TRBD2. Germline trimming cut 0 bases from V and 6 bases from J; bases unmatched to any gene: 9. Germline values: CDR1 MNHEY, CDR2 SMNVEV (reference sequence). This CDR3 comprises 19 residues. The chain's CDR3 is CASSLSGTSGSRAAGELFF. CDR3 nucleotides: TGTGCCAGCAGTTTATCAGGGACTAGCGGGAGTAGAGCGGCCGGGGAGCTGTTTTTT.

The J gene is TRBJ2-3, the V gene TRBV6-5; 7 nucleotides agree with TRBD1. With 6 bases clipped from V and 2 bases from J, the junction kept 8 bases outside the gene matches. CDR1 is MNHEY, CDR2 SVGAGI, per germline. The CDR3 is made up of 15 amino acids. The CDR3 region is CASRPSGQNTDTQYF. DNA for the CDR3: TGTGCCAGCAGACCCTCGGGACAGAACACAGATACGCAGTATTTT.

The table lists this clone with a few counts. One junction end does not reproduce the germline sequence, and a read error may be involved. The V call is TRBV7-7, the J call TRBJ2-5; 11 nucleotides align to TRBD1. The CDR3 contains 14 residues. Germline loops: CDR1 SSHAT, CDR2 FNYEAQ (reference sequence). The CDR3, as DNA: TGTGCTAGCAGCTTAGGGACAGGGGGAGAGACCCAGTACTTC. It encodes CASSLGTGGETQYF.

This chain connects TRBV14 to TRBJ2-7, with 7 nucleotides matching TRBD2. J was trimmed by 2 bases and V by 1 base; bases with no gene match: 2. Germline CDR1 reads SGHDN; CDR2 reads FVKESK. The CDR3 has 14 residues. The CDR3 sequence is CASSQGAGAYEQYF. CDR3 bases: TGTGCCAGCAGCCAAGGTGCGGGAGCCTACGAGCAGTACTTC. Together with reference TRBV14 and TRBJ2-7, the CDR3 gives the full variable domain: EAGVTQFPSHSVIEKGQTVTLRCDPISGHDNLYWYRRVMGKEIKFLLHFVKESKQDESGMPNNRFLAERTGGTYSTLKVQPAELEDSGVYFCASSQGAGAYEQYFGPGTRLTVT.